This entry concerns a single T cell receptor (beta chain). This sample is drawn from a study of T-cell reconstitution after alpha-beta-depleted transplantation in children. The V gene's germline CDR1 is SGHTA and CDR2 FQGNSA. CDR3 length: 16 amino acids. The ends lost 2 bases at V and 3 bases at J; junction bases unmatched: 7. During its preparation, the TCRbeta library received unique molecular identifiers. TCRdb redid the calling of the PCR reads with MiXCR, one entry per CDR3 protein. The profile shows about 230,000 distinct CDR3 sequences, over 9.5% of them singletons. The receptor comes from a human donor who donated a stem cell graft to a child with SCID. The chain joins TRBV7-2 to TRBJ2-1; 7 bases are shared with TRBD2. This sample comprised PBMCs from the stem cell graft donor, obtained from the stem cell graft. This CDR3 is CASSLFGGSYYNEQFF. The CDR3 nucleotides are TGTGCCAGCAGCTTATTCGGGGGGTCATACTACAATGAGCAGTTCTTC.